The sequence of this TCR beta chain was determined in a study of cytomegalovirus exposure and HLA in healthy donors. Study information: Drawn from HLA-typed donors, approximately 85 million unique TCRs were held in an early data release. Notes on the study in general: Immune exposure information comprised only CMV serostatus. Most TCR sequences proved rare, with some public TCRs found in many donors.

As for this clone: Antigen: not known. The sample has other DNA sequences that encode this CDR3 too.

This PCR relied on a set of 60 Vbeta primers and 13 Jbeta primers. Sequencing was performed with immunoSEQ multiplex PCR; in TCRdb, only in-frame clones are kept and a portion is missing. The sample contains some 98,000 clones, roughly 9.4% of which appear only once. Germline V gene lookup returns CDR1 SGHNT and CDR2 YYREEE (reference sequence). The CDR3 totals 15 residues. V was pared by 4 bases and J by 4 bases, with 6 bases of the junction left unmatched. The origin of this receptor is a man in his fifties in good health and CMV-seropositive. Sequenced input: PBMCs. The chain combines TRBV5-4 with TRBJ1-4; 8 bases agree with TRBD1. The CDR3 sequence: CASSPGTGLNEKLFF. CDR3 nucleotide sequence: TGTGCCAGCAGCCCGGGGACAGGACTTAATGAAAAACTGTTTTTT.